This T cell receptor beta chain was sequenced in a study of blood T cells in healthy people across ages. Study-wide findings and caveats: Relative to aged donors, long-lived donors carried more naive CD4+ cells and displayed higher diversity.

Notes on this clonotype: Antigen specificity is unknown. One end of the junction does not line up with germline, which may come from a read error.

The germline V gene encodes CDR1 SGHVS and CDR2 FNYEAQ. This CDR3 comprises 15 residues. Next came a second PCR, run for about 6 to 12 cycles, which used a sample-barcoded 5' primer along with a J-beta primer mix. A template-switch adaptor with 12 random nucleotides tagged each cDNA molecule. Each CDR3 protein gets one entry after TCRdb re-called the 5' RACE reads with MiXCR. The data contain roughly 1,500,000 distinct CDR3 sequences, about 32% of them seen just once; the ten biggest clones take up 10% to 12%. The TCR comes from a woman aged 25 to 45 in good health. The source material was blood. This chain links TRBV7-6 with TRBJ2-3, with D perhaps TRBD1 or TRBD2 (5 bases each). CDR3 in DNA: TGTGCCGGCAGCACCGGGACGCCGGCTAGGGATACGCAGTATTTT. Protein: CAGSTGTPARDTQYF.